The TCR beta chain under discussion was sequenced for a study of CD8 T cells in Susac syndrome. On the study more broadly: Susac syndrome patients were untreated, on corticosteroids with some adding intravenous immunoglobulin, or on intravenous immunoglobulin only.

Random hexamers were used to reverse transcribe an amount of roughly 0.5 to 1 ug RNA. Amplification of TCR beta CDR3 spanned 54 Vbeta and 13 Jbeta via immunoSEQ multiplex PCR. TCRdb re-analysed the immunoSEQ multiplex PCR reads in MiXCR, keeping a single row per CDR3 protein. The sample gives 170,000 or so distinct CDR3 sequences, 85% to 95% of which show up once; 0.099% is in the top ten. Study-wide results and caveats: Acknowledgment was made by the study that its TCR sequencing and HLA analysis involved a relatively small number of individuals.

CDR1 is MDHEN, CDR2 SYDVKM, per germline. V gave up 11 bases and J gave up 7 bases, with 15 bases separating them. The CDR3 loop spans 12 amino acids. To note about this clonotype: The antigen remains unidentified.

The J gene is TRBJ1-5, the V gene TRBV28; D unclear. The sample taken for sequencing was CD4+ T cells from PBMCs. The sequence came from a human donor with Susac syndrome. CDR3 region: CASKGIGQPQHF. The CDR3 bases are TGTGCCTCAAAAGGGATCGGGCAGCCCCAGCATTTT.